This T cell receptor beta chain came from a study of blood T cell repertoires in COVID-19. The authors' processing: Quantification of nucleated cells was approximated via reference gene primer amplification. Measured with immunoSEQ multiplex PCR; TCRdb has only the in-frame clones, and not every one. V, J and clone size were drawn from that table, and D and trimming were deduced from the DNA. This sample has about 110,000 clones; 84% occur once, and the top ten carry around 14%. The CDR3 is made up of 13 amino acids. Trimming pared 4 bases from V and 3 bases from J, leaving 9 bases between. The germline CDR1 and CDR2 sequences are SGHTA and FQGTGA.

This clonotype was sampled from a woman between 55 and 75 years old with acute or convalescent COVID-19. The chain couples TRBV7-3 to TRBJ1-1; D is unresolved. Sequencing used peripheral blood. CDR3 protein: CASSSEKDTEAFF. The CDR3 DNA follows: TGTGCCAGCAGCTCGGAGAAGGACACTGAAGCTTTCTTT.